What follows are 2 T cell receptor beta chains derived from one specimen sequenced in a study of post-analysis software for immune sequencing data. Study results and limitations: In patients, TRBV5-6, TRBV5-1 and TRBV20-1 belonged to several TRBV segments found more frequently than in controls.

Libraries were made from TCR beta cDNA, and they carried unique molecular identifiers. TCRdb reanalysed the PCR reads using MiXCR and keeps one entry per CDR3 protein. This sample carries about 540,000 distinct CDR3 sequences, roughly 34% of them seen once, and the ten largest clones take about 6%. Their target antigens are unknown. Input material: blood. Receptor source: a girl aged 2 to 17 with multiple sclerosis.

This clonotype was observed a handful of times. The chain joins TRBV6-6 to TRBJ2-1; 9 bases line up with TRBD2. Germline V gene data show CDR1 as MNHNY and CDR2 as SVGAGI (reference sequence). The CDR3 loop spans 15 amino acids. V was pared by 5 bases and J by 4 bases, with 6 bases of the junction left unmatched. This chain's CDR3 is CASSQSGGPYNEQFF. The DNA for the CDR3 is TGTGCCAGCAGTCAGAGCGGGGGGCCGTACAATGAGCAGTTCTTC.

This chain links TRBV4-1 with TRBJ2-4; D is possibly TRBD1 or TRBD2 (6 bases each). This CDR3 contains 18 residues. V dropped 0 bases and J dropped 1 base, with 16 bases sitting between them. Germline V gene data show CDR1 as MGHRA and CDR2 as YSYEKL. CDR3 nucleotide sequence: TGCGCCAGCAGCCAAGATTCTCCGGGGGCCGGTGCCAAAAACATTCAGTACTTC. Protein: CASSQDSPGAGAKNIQYF.